Shown below are 30 T cell receptor beta chains from a single sample sequenced in a study of CD4+ T cells in melanoma. Repertoires were generated with immunoSEQ multiplex PCR, while TCRdb's copy carries only in-frame clones and drops some. The sample contains over 130,000 clones, approximately 91% of which appear only once. Receptors were obtained from a human donor with melanoma.

This chain links TRBV30 with TRBJ1-3; D perhaps matches TRBD1 (6 bases). Germline CDR1 and CDR2: GTSNPN and SVGIG (reference sequence). V lost 3 bases, J lost 0 bases, and 9 bases lay in between. This CDR3 spans 14 amino acids. The CDR3 reads CAWRQGNSGNTIYF. The CDR3 DNA reads TGTGCCTGGAGACAGGGTAACTCTGGAAACACCATATATTTT.

V gene TRBV5-1 combines with J gene TRBJ1-1; D uncertain. The CDR3 length is 18 residues. With 0 bases removed from V and 0 bases from J, the gap between germline ends came to 18 bases. The germline gives CDR1 SGHRS, CDR2 YFSETQ. The CDR3 region has the DNA TGCGCCAGCAGCTTGGGCATGAATGACGGACGCATGAACACTGAAGCTTTCTTT. Amino acid sequence: CASSLGMNDGRMNTEAFF.

This clone has a single count. The rearrangement joins TRBV30 to TRBJ2-1; D remains ambiguous. The V end was cut by 1 base, the J end by 10 bases, with 11 bases between. CDR1 and CDR2 (germline): GTSNPN, SVGIG (reference sequence). This CDR3 spans 12 amino acids. CDR3 in amino acids: CAWSAQGWEQFF. CDR3 sequence (DNA): TGTGCCTGGAGTGCCCAAGGTTGGGAGCAGTTCTTC.

DNA of the CDR3: TGTGCCAGCAGCTTGGAGGGACAGGGTTCATATGAAAAACTGTTTTTT. Translating it yields CASSLEGQGSYEKLFF. The chain combines TRBV5-6 with TRBJ1-4; TRBD1 agrees at 9 bases. Germline V lookup: CDR1 SGHDT, CDR2 YYEEEE. J was trimmed by 6 bases and V by 0 bases; bases with no gene match: 6. The CDR3 totals 16 residues.

The chain couples TRBV30 to TRBJ1-2; 9 nucleotides agree with TRBD1. The CDR3 runs to 15 residues. Germline CDR1 GTSNPN, CDR2 SVGIG (reference sequence). V trimming: 3 bases; J trimming: 8 bases; junction bases outside the gene matches: 13. CDR3 sequence: CAWSHRDREFFGYTF. The CDR3 DNA is TGTGCCTGGAGCCACCGGGACAGGGAATTCTTCGGCTACACCTTC.

This clone was seen a single time. This rearrangement joins TRBV19 to TRBJ1-2; 11 bases fit TRBD1. In germline, CDR1 is LNHDA, CDR2 SQIVND (reference sequence). CDR3 length equals 14 residues. J gave up 9 bases and V 4 bases, and 7 bases lay outside the gene matches. In DNA form, the CDR3 reads TGTGCCAGTAGTACCGGACAGGGGGCAGGTCGCTACACCTTC. Protein product: CASSTGQGAGRYTF. Together with reference TRBV19 and TRBJ1-2, the CDR3 gives the full variable domain: DGGITQSPKYLFRKEGQNVTLSCEQNLNHDAMYWYRQDPGQGLRLIYYSQIVNDFQKGDIAEGYSVSREKKESFPLTVTSAQKNPTAFYLCASSTGQGAGRYTFGSGTRLTVV.

This clone appeared a single time. V usage is TRBV21-1 and J usage is TRBJ1-5. TRBV21-1 is classified as a pseudogene. The CDR3 length is 14 residues. The CDR3 region has the DNA TGTGCCAGCAGCAAATGGCAGACTAATCAGCCCCAGCATTTT. Protein product: CASSKWQTNQPQHF.

The V and J genes are TRBV10-3 and TRBJ1-2; 7 bases align to TRBD1. The CDR3 consists of 14 residues. Trimming at V came to 7 bases and at J to 4 bases, leaving 9 bases not matched to a gene. Germline V gene sequence: CDR1 ENHRY, CDR2 SYGVKD. The CDR3 region has the DNA TGTGCCATCAAGGGACAGCCCCTCTTCTATGGCTACACCTTC. The encoded protein is CAIKGQPLFYGYTF.

This clone was counted a single time. The J gene is TRBJ1-1, the V gene TRBV7-8; TRBD1 might be the D (5 bases). V shed 4 bases and J shed 8 bases, with 26 bases lying between them. CDR1 is SGHVS, CDR2 FQNEAQ, per germline. The CDR3 sequence is 17 residues long. The CDR3, as DNA: TGTGCCAGCAGCTACGGCCCCCAGGGACGACGAAGCGCCGAAGCTTTCTTT. Encoded protein: CASSYGPQGRRSAEAFF.

V is TRBV19 and J is TRBJ2-5; D not certain. The CDR3 extends over 17 amino acids. With 3 bases removed from V and 1 base from J, the gap between germline ends came to 18 bases. Germline values: CDR1 LNHDA, CDR2 SQIVND (reference sequence). This chain's CDR3 is CASSIGRLSGLQETQYF. The CDR3 region has the DNA TGTGCCAGTAGTATCGGCCGACTTAGTGGCCTCCAAGAGACCCAGTACTTC.

This sequence joins TRBV29-1 and TRBJ2-1; TRBD1 agrees at 11 bases. Trimming removed 6 bases from V and 9 bases from J; junction bases left unmatched: 7. This CDR3 is built from 13 residues. The germline CDR1 and CDR2 sequences are SQVTM and ANQGSEA. For the CDR3, the DNA is TGCAGCGTCCGGGACAGGGGGGATTCTGAGCAGTTCTTC. Translating it yields CSVRDRGDSEQFF.

This clone was observed a single time. The V gene is TRBV18, the J gene TRBJ1-3; TRBD1 agrees at 7 bases. In germline, CDR1 is KGHSH, CDR2 LQKENI. This CDR3 has 16 amino acids. The V and J ends lost 5 bases and 1 base, in that order; junction bases with no gene match: 8. The CDR3 spells CASSSPGTVSGNTIYF. For the CDR3, the DNA is TGTGCCAGCTCAAGTCCCGGGACAGTGTCTGGAAACACCATATATTTT.

The V call is TRBV5-1, the J call TRBJ1-3; D not resolved. CDR3 size: 14 residues. Germline V gives CDR1 SGHRS, CDR2 YFSETQ. Trimming took 7 bases from V and 6 from J, leaving 17 bases between them. Here the CDR3 reads CASRPWQTANTIYF. In DNA, the CDR3 is TGCGCCAGCCGCCCTTGGCAGACGGCAAACACCATATATTTT. Combining the CDR3 with reference TRBV5-1 and TRBJ1-3 gives the whole variable domain KAGVTQTPRYLIKTRGQQVTLSCSPISGHRSVSWYQQTPGQGLQFLFEYFSETQRNKGNFPGRFSGRQFSNSRSEMNVSTLELGDSALYLCASRPWQTANTIYFGEGSWLTVV.

The chain recombines TRBV5-1 with TRBJ2-2; D is unresolved. Between the trimmed V and J ends, which lost 3 bases and 5 bases, there was a span of 11 bases. CDR1 and CDR2 from the germline V gene are SGHRS and YFSETQ. The CDR3 spans 14 residues. The CDR3 DNA reads TGCGCCAGCAGCTCGGCTTTGGGGACCGGGGAGCTGTTTTTT. This encodes CASSSALGTGELFF.

The chain joins TRBV5-1 to TRBJ2-7; 9 bases agree with TRBD1. The CDR3 consists of 15 residues. Germline V gene sequence: CDR1 SGHRS, CDR2 YFSETQ. V lost 6 bases and J lost 7; bases outside the gene matches: 14. CDR3 sequence: CASTYGGTGSSEQYF. In DNA, the CDR3 is TGCGCCAGCACCTACGGCGGGACAGGGTCGAGTGAGCAGTACTTC.

In its sample, this clone was seen a few times. A read error may produce the germline difference seen at one junction end. The chain is built from TRBV7-7 and TRBJ2-2; TRBD1 might be the D (6 bases). The CDR3 covers 14 residues. CDR1 and CDR2 (germline): SSHAT, FNYEAQ (reference sequence). The CDR3 here is CASSLTGNTGELFF. The CDR3, as DNA: TGTGCTAGCAGCTTGACAGGGAACACCGGGGAGCTGTTTTTT. Full variable domain (outside the CDR3, taken from reference TRBV7-7 and TRBJ2-2): GAGVSQSPRYKVTKRGQDVTLRCDPISSHATLYWYQQALGQGPEFLTYFNYEAQPDKSGLPSDRFSAERPEGSISTLTIQRTEQRDSAMYRCASSLTGNTGELFFGEGSRLTVL.

This chain connects TRBV30 to TRBJ1-5, with TRBD1 matching over 7 bases. The CDR3 length is 13 residues. Germline assignment: CDR1 GTSNPN and CDR2 SVGIG (reference sequence). Trimming removed 5 bases from V and 0 bases from J; junction bases left unmatched: 1. CDR3 sequence (DNA): TGTGCCTGGGGGACAGATAGCAATCAGCCCCAGCATTTT. This sequence encodes CAWGTDSNQPQHF.

The chain joins TRBV5-1 to TRBJ2-3; 14 positions agree with TRBD2. J gave up 10 bases and V 0 bases, and 10 bases lay outside the gene matches. CDR3 size: 17 residues. Germline V gene sequence: CDR1 SGHRS, CDR2 YFSETQ. CDR3 nucleotide sequence: TGCGCCAGCAGCTTGGCCGGGACTAGCGGGGGAGGTATGGCGCAGTATTTT. Amino acids: CASSLAGTSGGGMAQYF.

This clone was seen a single time. V usage is TRBV11-2 and J usage is TRBJ2-2; D possibly corresponds to TRBD2 (5 bases). V lost 8 bases, J lost 5 bases, and 15 bases lay in between. The CDR3 has 14 residues. The germline gives CDR1 SGHAT, CDR2 FQNNGV. CDR3 bases: TGTGCCAGCCCCAACGGGAAGATAACCGGGGAGCTGTTTTTT. Translating gives CASPNGKITGELFF.

The J gene is TRBJ2-7, the V gene TRBV4-1; D is undetermined. Germline V gene lookup returns CDR1 MGHRA and CDR2 YSYEKL. Trimming stripped 0 bases from V and 0 bases from J, with 9 bases between. CDR3 length: 15 amino acids. This chain's CDR3 is CASSQEADFSYEQYF. For the CDR3, the DNA is TGCGCCAGCAGCCAAGAGGCTGATTTCTCCTACGAGCAGTACTTC.

The V and J genes are TRBV4-1 and TRBJ2-3; D remains unclear. Between the trimmed V and J ends, which lost 2 bases and 4 bases, there was a span of 7 bases. The CDR3 has 13 residues. Per germline, CDR1 MGHRA and CDR2 YSYEKL. This chain's CDR3 is CASSQNVADTQYF. The CDR3 DNA reads as TGCGCCAGCAGCCAAAATGTTGCAGATACGCAGTATTTT.

This chain uses TRBV18 with TRBJ1-1, with TRBD1 matching 8 bases. Germline trimming cut 4 bases from V and 5 bases from J; bases unmatched to any gene: 6. The germline CDR1 and CDR2 sequences are KGHSH and LQKENI. The CDR3 runs 14 residues. The CDR3 DNA follows: TGTGCCAGCTCACGGCTGACAGGGGTAACTGAAGCTTTCTTT. It translates to CASSRLTGVTEAFF.

The V and J genes are TRBV30 and TRBJ2-6; D perhaps matches TRBD1 (6 bases). Germline lookup yields CDR1 GTSNPN and CDR2 SVGIG (reference sequence). V gave up 5 bases and J gave up 2 bases, with 10 bases separating them. The CDR3 is made up of 14 amino acids. The CDR3 nucleotides are TGTGCCTGGGGGGCAGGGGCTGGGGCCAACGTCCTGACTTTC. Translating gives CAWGAGAGANVLTF.

This rearrangement joins TRBV11-1 to TRBJ1-1, with 12 bases aligning to TRBD1. V shed 8 bases, J shed 4 bases, and the junction held 8 bases outside the gene matches. CDR3 size: 15 residues. Germline loops: CDR1 SGHAT, CDR2 FQDESV (reference sequence). In DNA, the CDR3 is TGTGCCAGCCGGGACAGGGGGCGCCTGGGCACTGAAGCTTTCTTT. It yields the protein CASRDRGRLGTEAFF. The full variable domain, with the rest looked up from reference TRBV11-1 and TRBJ1-1, is EAEVAQSPRYKITEKSQAVAFWCDPISGHATLYWYRQILGQGPELLVQFQDESVVDDSQLPKDRFSAERLKGVDSTLKIQPAELGDSAMYLCASRDRGRLGTEAFFGQGTRLTVV.

Written as DNA, the CDR3 is TGTGCCAGCAGTTTAGGGGGCTCTGGGGCCAACGTCCTGACTTTC. Translated, it gives CASSLGGSGANVLTF. The V and J genes are TRBV27 and TRBJ2-6; either TRBD1 or TRBD2 may fit D (5 bases each). The CDR3 contains 15 residues. Trimming left V 2 bases short and J 0 bases short, with 5 bases between. Germline V CDR1 and CDR2: MNHEY, SMNVEV (reference sequence).

The chain combines TRBV6-1 with TRBJ1-2; D remains unclear. Germline CDR1 MNHNS, CDR2 SASEGT. Between the trimmed V and J ends, which lost 0 bases and 1 base, there was a span of 3 bases. The CDR3 is 13 amino acids. This CDR3 reads CASSEARNYGYTF. The CDR3 nucleotides read TGTGCCAGCAGTGAAGCGCGTAACTATGGCTACACCTTC.

The J gene is TRBJ2-7, the V gene TRBV7-2; weak D call: TRBD1 (5 bases). CDR3 size: 13 residues. With 5 bases removed from V and 3 bases from J, the gap between germline ends came to 11 bases. In germline, CDR1 is SGHTA, CDR2 FQGNSA. The CDR3 nucleotides read TGTGCCAGCAGCCCAACCCAGGGCTACGAGCAGTACTTC. This gives the protein CASSPTQGYEQYF.

The chain couples TRBV6-1 to TRBJ2-7; TRBD1 aligns across 7 bases. The length of the CDR3 is 14 residues. The ends lost 4 bases at V and 2 bases at J; junction bases unmatched: 5. Looked up from germline, CDR1 is MNHNS and CDR2 is SASEGT. The CDR3 sequence: CASSGQGGPYEQYF. DNA for the CDR3: TGTGCCAGCAGTGGACAGGGTGGGCCCTACGAGCAGTACTTC.

In DNA, the CDR3 is TGTGCCAGCAGCTTTACAGGCGGTGCTGAAGCTTTCTTT. Its translation is CASSFTGGAEAFF. The chain combines TRBV7-2 with TRBJ1-1; TRBD1 might be the D (5 bases). Germline V gene sequence: CDR1 SGHTA, CDR2 FQGNSA. The CDR3 consists of 13 residues. The V end was cut by 3 bases, the J end by 6 bases, with 11 bases between. The variable domain in full, completed from reference TRBV7-2 and TRBJ1-1, reads GAGVSQSPSNKVTEKGKDVELRCDPISGHTALYWYRQSLGQGLEFLIYFQGNSAPDKSGLPSDRFSAERTGGSVSTLTIQRTQQEDSAVYLCASSFTGGAEAFFGQGTRLTVV.

DNA for the CDR3: TGTGCCAGCAGTTTCACTAGCGGGGGGGCCCACAATGAGCAGTTCTTC. It translates to CASSFTSGGAHNEQFF. This chain joins TRBV7-9 and TRBJ2-1, with 13 bases identical to TRBD2. CDR3 length: 16 amino acids. From germline, CDR1 is SEHNR and CDR2 FQNEAQ (reference sequence). Trimming took 6 bases from V and 5 from J; bases not matched to a gene: 7.